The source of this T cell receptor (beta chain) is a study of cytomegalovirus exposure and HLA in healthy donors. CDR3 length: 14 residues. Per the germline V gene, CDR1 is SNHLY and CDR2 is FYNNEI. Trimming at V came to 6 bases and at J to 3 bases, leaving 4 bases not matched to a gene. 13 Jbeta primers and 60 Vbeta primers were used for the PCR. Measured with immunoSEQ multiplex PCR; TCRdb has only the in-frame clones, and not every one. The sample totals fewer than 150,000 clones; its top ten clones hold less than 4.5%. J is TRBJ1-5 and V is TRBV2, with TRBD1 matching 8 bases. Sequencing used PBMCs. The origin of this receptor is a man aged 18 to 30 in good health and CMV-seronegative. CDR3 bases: TGTGCCAGCAGGCAGGGGGCTGTCAATCAGCCCCAGCATTTT. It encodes CASRQGAVNQPQHF. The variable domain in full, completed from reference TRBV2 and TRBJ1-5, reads EPEVTQTPSHQVTQMGQEVILRCVPISNHLYFYWYRQILGQKVEFLVSFYNNEISEKSEIFDDQFSVERPDGSNFTLKIRSTKLEDSAMYFCASRQGAVNQPQHFGDGTRLSIL.